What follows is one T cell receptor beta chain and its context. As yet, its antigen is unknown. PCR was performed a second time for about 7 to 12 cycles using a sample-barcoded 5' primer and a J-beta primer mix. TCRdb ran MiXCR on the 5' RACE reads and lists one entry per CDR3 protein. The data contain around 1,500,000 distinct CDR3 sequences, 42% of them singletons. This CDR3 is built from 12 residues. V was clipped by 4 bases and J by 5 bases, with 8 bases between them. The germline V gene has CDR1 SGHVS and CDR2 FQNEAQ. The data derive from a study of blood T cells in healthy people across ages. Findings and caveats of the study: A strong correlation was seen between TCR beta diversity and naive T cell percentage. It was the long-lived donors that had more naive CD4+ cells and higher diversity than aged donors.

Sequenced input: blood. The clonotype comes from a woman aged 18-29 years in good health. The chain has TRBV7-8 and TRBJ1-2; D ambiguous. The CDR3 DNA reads TGTGCCAGCAGCTCCAACACTTATGGCTACACCTTC. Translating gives CASSSNTYGYTF.